Shown below are 14 T cell receptor beta chains from a single sample sequenced in a study of cytomegalovirus exposure and HLA in healthy donors. Profiling relied on immunoSEQ multiplex PCR, and the TCRdb table lists in-frame clones only, not all of them. The data contain over 250,000 clones, approximately 90% of them singletons. The sequencing sample was made of PBMCs. These receptors came from a woman in her thirties in good health and CMV-seropositive.

The V call is TRBV18, the J call TRBJ1-1, with 7 bases aligning to TRBD1. V shed 2 bases, J shed 1 base, and the junction held 4 bases outside the gene matches. The germline V gene encodes CDR1 KGHSH and CDR2 LQKENI. The CDR3 has 15 amino acids. The CDR3 loop is CASSPKTGANTEAFF. The CDR3 DNA is TGTGCCAGCTCACCAAAAACAGGGGCGAACACTGAAGCTTTCTTT.

The chain links TRBV4-3 to TRBJ1-3, with D perhaps TRBD1 (5 bases). CDR1 LGHNA and CDR2 YSLEER come from the germline V gene. The CDR3 runs 16 residues. V lost 0 bases to trimming and J lost 3 bases, with 12 bases between them. The CDR3: CASSQDLTGLGNTIYF. The CDR3 DNA reads TGCGCCAGCAGCCAAGATCTCACGGGGCTTGGAAACACCATATATTTT.

The chain employs TRBV11-2 and TRBJ2-1; tentatively, D is TRBD1 or TRBD2 (5 bases each). The CDR3 runs 11 residues. Trimming removed 3 bases from V and 10 bases from J, with 7 bases in between. From germline, CDR1 is SGHAT and CDR2 FQNNGV. As DNA, the CDR3 is TGTGCCAGCAGCTTTGGGGACGAGCAGTTCTTC. Amino acid sequence: CASSFGDEQFF.

This chain connects TRBV30 to TRBJ1-2; D unclear. CDR3 length equals 13 residues. Germline CDR1 and CDR2: GTSNPN and SVGIG (reference sequence). The germline V and J ends were trimmed by 2 bases and 5 bases, with 12 bases remaining between them. CDR3 amino acids: CAWSITDYYGYTF. The CDR3 DNA reads as TGTGCCTGGAGTATAACGGACTATTATGGCTACACCTTC.

There are a few counts of this clone. The chain is built from TRBV28 and TRBJ2-7; D uncertain. Germline values: CDR1 MDHEN, CDR2 SYDVKM. V dropped 6 bases and J dropped 6 bases, with 9 bases sitting between them. CDR3 length equals 11 residues. CDR3 loop: CASRVSGEQYF. CDR3 in DNA: TGTGCCAGCAGGGTATCAGGCGAGCAGTACTTC.

CDR3 sequence (DNA): TGTGCCAGCAGCGTGGGACCTTCAGATACGCAGTATTTT. Its translation is CASSVGPSDTQYF. The V and J genes are TRBV5-4 and TRBJ2-3; D is tentatively TRBD1 or TRBD2 (5 bases each). The CDR3 sequence is 13 residues long. The germline V gene has CDR1 SGHNT and CDR2 YYREEE (reference sequence). Between the trimmed V and J ends, which lost 4 bases and 4 bases, there was a span of 10 bases.

This clone was detected once. The rearrangement links TRBV2 to TRBJ2-3; 10 bases match TRBD2. The V segment lost 7 bases and the J segment 3 bases; nucleotides outside the gene matches: 19. CDR1 is SNHLY, CDR2 FYNNEI, per germline. The CDR3 spans 19 residues. The CDR3 spells CASKNLGLAGARRTDTQYF. CDR3 sequence (DNA): TGTGCCAGCAAGAACCTGGGGCTAGCGGGAGCAAGGAGGACAGATACGCAGTATTTT.

The chain uses TRBV4-3 and TRBJ2-1; 10 bases line up with TRBD2. CDR3 length equals 15 residues. V gave up 0 bases and J gave up 7 bases; unmatched junction bases: 3. Germline loops: CDR1 LGHNA, CDR2 YSLEER. The CDR3: CASSQEASGGNEQFF. The CDR3 nucleotides are TGCGCCAGCAGCCAAGAGGCTAGCGGGGGAAATGAGCAGTTCTTC.

The chain joins TRBV14 to TRBJ2-1; unclear D gene. Looked up from germline, CDR1 is SGHDN and CDR2 is FVKESK. This CDR3 spans 14 amino acids. Trimming removed 0 bases at V and 12 bases at J, with 15 bases between. CDR3 in amino acids: CASSQDWVDYGQFF. CDR3 coding DNA: TGTGCCAGCAGCCAAGACTGGGTGGATTACGGGCAGTTCTTC.

The chain combines TRBV5-1 with TRBJ1-1, with 10 bases aligning to TRBD1. V dropped 4 bases and J dropped 6; count of bases not matched to a gene: 6. Germline CDR1 reads SGHRS; CDR2 reads YFSETQ. This CDR3 contains 14 residues. CDR3 DNA sequence: TGCGCCAGCAGCATAGGGACAGGGGACGCTGAAGCTTTCTTT. This sequence encodes CASSIGTGDAEAFF.

The table lists this clone with a few counts. This chain joins TRBV18 and TRBJ1-5; no clear D gene. Trimming took 2 bases from V and 3 from J, leaving 5 bases between them. Germline-derived CDR1 and CDR2 are KGHSH and LQKENI. The length of the CDR3 is 13 residues. CDR3 loop: CASSPGYNQPQHF. In DNA, the CDR3 is TGTGCCAGCTCACCAGGGTACAATCAGCCCCAGCATTTT.

This chain uses TRBV2 with TRBJ2-5, with D uncertain. The CDR3 runs to 15 residues. CDR1 and CDR2 from the germline V gene are SNHLY and FYNNEI. Trimming took off 1 base at V and 1 base at J, with 10 bases between the two ends. CDR3 nucleotides: TGTGCCAGCAGTGAAGGTAGCCAAACCCAAGAGACCCAGTACTTC. Translated: CASSEGSQTQETQYF.

This chain connects TRBV25-1 to TRBJ2-2; the match to TRBD1 covers 8 bases. V was pared by 6 bases and J by 4 bases, with 10 bases of the junction left unmatched. The CDR3 is 16 amino acids. Germline CDR1 MGHDK, CDR2 SYGVNS. As DNA, the CDR3 is TGTGCCAGCAGAAAACCCGGGACAGGCAGCACCGGGGAGCTGTTTTTT. Its translation is CASRKPGTGSTGELFF.

This chain connects TRBV4-2 to TRBJ1-1; D ambiguous. The CDR3 sequence is 18 residues long. The V and J ends lost 0 bases and 1 base respectively, with 18 bases between them. Germline CDR1 is LGHNA and CDR2 is YNFKEQ. DNA for the CDR3: TGTGCCAGCAGCCAAGATCATGCCACCCCGAGACGGAACACTGAAGCTTTCTTT. This sequence encodes CASSQDHATPRRNTEAFF.